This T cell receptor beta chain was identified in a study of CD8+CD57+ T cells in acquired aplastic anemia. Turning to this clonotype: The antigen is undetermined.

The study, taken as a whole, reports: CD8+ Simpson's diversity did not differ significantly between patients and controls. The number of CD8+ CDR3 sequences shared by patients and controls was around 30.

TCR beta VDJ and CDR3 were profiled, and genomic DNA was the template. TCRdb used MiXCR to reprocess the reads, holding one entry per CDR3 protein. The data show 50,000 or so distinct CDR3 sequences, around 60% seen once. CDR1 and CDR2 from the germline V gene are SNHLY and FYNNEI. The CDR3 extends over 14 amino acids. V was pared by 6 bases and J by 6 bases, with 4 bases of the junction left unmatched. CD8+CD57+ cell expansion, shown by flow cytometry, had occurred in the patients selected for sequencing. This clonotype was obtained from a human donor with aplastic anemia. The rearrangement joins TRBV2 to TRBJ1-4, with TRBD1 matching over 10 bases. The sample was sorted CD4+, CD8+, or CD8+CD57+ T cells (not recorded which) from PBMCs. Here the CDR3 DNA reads TGTGCCAGCAGGGAGGGGACAGGGGATGAAAAACTGTTTTTT. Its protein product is CASREGTGDEKLFF.